The next 10 T cell receptor beta chains were all read from a single sample in a study of T cell responses to AZD1222 COVID-19 vaccine. Profiling relied on immunoSEQ multiplex PCR, and the TCRdb table lists in-frame clones only, not all of them. The sample carries 65,000 to 85,000 clones, approximately 90% recorded once. This material consisted of peripheral blood, taken 28 days after the second dose of the MenACWY control vaccine. The receptors were sampled from an adult who received the MenACWY meningococcal vaccine as a control.

This rearrangement joins TRBV5-1 to TRBJ2-7; 7 positions match TRBD2. V dropped 4 bases and J dropped 6; count of bases not matched to a gene: 7. In germline, CDR1 is SGHRS, CDR2 YFSETQ. CDR3 length equals 13 residues. Written as DNA, the CDR3 is TGCGCCAGCAGCCCAACCGGGGGGTTCGAGCAGTACTTC. Translation: CASSPTGGFEQYF.

The chain has TRBV4-2 and TRBJ2-7, with 7 bases matching TRBD1. CDR1 is LGHNA and CDR2 is YNFKEQ in the germline V gene. The CDR3 consists of 15 residues. The V segment lost 3 bases and the J segment 2 bases; nucleotides outside the gene matches: 7. In nucleotides, the CDR3 is TGTGCCAGCAGCCAGAATGACAGGGACCCCTACGAGCAGTACTTC. Protein product: CASSQNDRDPYEQYF.

The V and J genes are TRBV6-6 and TRBJ1-1; tentatively, D is TRBD1 (6 bases). The V and J ends lost 10 bases and 6 bases respectively, with 18 bases between them. Germline CDR1 reads MNHNY; CDR2 reads SVGAGI (reference sequence). The CDR3 is 13 residues long. The CDR3 protein is CATQSQGKAEAFF. The CDR3 region has the DNA TGTGCCACCCAATCACAGGGTAAGGCTGAAGCTTTCTTT.

The chain combines TRBV5-1 with TRBJ2-3, with TRBD2 as a possible D gene (5 bases). The CDR3 covers 15 residues. Per the germline V gene, CDR1 is SGHRS and CDR2 is YFSETQ. Trimming shortened V by 0 bases and J by 3 bases, and 11 bases separated the two germline ends. DNA for the CDR3: TGCGCCAGCAGCTTGGCCGGTCCGGGGACAGATACGCAGTATTTT. Amino acid sequence: CASSLAGPGTDTQYF.

The rearrangement joins TRBV30 to TRBJ1-2, with D maybe TRBD1 (5 bases). The CDR3 has 13 amino acids. CDR1 GTSNPN and CDR2 SVGIG come from the germline V gene (reference sequence). V was shortened by 4 bases and J by 1 base, with 10 bases between the two germline ends. CDR3 protein: CAWTGLINYGYTF. In DNA, the CDR3 is TGTGCCTGGACGGGGCTGATTAACTATGGCTACACCTTC.

This clone was detected only once. This chain connects TRBV7-2 to TRBJ1-3; D ambiguous. V was clipped by 5 bases and J by 3 bases, with 8 bases between them. This CDR3 has 13 amino acids. Germline CDR1 SGHTA, CDR2 FQGNSA. DNA for the CDR3: TGTGCCAGCAGCCCCTGGGGTGGAAACACCATATATTTT. This encodes CASSPWGGNTIYF.

This clone appeared once. The chain employs TRBV7-2 and TRBJ2-3; 7 nucleotides match TRBD1. V was clipped by 5 bases and J by 1 base; unmatched bases: 9. CDR3 length: 16 amino acids. Germline V gives CDR1 SGHTA, CDR2 FQGNSA. CDR3 coding DNA: TGTGCCAGCAGCGTCAACCGGGACAGACGCACAGATACGCAGTATTTT. It is translated as CASSVNRDRRTDTQYF.

The chain joins TRBV6-1 to TRBJ1-5; 8 nucleotides agree with TRBD1. There are 19 residues in the CDR3. CDR1 is MNHNS and CDR2 is SASEGT in the germline V gene. Trimming removed 3 bases from V and 8 bases from J; junction bases left unmatched: 21. CDR3 region: CASSDSGQGGSWGSKPQHF. The CDR3 DNA sequence: TGTGCCAGCAGTGATTCTGGACAGGGAGGAAGTTGGGGGTCGAAGCCCCAGCATTTT.

The table lists this clone with a few counts. The J gene is TRBJ1-1, the V gene TRBV29-1, with a possible D match to TRBD1 (6 bases). The CDR3 is 12 residues long. CDR1 is SQVTM, CDR2 ANQGSEA, per germline. The V end lost 7 bases, the J end lost 6 bases, and 15 bases lay between the germline ends. The CDR3 reads CSAQISGAEAFF. In nucleotides, the CDR3 is TGCAGCGCCCAAATATCAGGGGCTGAAGCTTTCTTT.

The rearrangement joins TRBV3-1 (or the pseudogene TRBV3-2) to TRBJ2-7; D not resolved. V was pared by 0 bases and J by 0 bases, with 9 bases between. Germline V lookup: CDR1 LGHDT, CDR2 YNNKEL (reference sequence). This CDR3 region has 15 residues. The CDR3 protein is CASSQDGFSSYEQYF. CDR3 sequence (DNA): TGTGCCAGCAGCCAAGACGGATTTAGCTCCTACGAGCAGTACTTC.